The 18 T cell receptor beta chains reported below all come from one sample, sequenced in a study of CD8 T cells in Susac syndrome. Random hexamers primed reverse transcription of about 0.45 to 1 ug RNA. TCRdb reprocessed the immunoSEQ multiplex PCR reads via MiXCR and lists one record per CDR3 protein. The sample consists of about 430,000 distinct CDR3 sequences, 75% to 90% of them appearing once. Source material: CD8+ T cells from PBMCs. These receptors all stem from a human donor with multiple sclerosis.

This chain joins TRBV6-1 and TRBJ2-1; D not certain. Germline CDR1 is MNHNS and CDR2 is SASEGT. The CDR3 length is 12 residues. Trimming took 4 bases from V and 8 from J, leaving 9 bases between them. The chain's CDR3 is CASSGLSHEQFF. The CDR3 DNA is TGTGCCAGCAGTGGACTCAGTCATGAGCAGTTCTTC.

CDR3 in amino acids: CASSSGGEVFEQYF. The CDR3 DNA reads TGTGCCAGCAGTTCGGGCGGGGAGGTCTTCGAGCAGTACTTC. The chain has TRBV27 and TRBJ2-7; D might be TRBD2 (6 bases). CDR1 and CDR2 from the germline V gene are MNHEY and SMNVEV (reference sequence). Between the trimmed V and J ends, which lost 4 bases and 6 bases, there was a span of 16 bases. This CDR3 is 14 amino acids long.

The rearrangement links TRBV9 to TRBJ1-4, with no clear D. Germline CDR1 SGDLS, CDR2 YYNGEE. The CDR3 is 13 amino acids. V shed 0 bases and J shed 6 bases, with 6 bases lying between them. CDR3 sequence (DNA): TGTGCCAGCAGCGTAGCCGGAGATGAAAAACTGTTTTTT. It specifies CASSVAGDEKLFF.

V gene TRBV7-3 combines with J gene TRBJ2-2, with D perhaps TRBD1 (6 bases). CDR1 is SGHTA and CDR2 is FQGTGA in the germline V gene. Between the trimmed V and J ends, which lost 4 bases and 4 bases, there was a span of 7 bases. The CDR3 contains 13 residues. Written as DNA, the CDR3 is TGTGCCAGCAGCTGGGACATCACCGGGGAGCTGTTTTTT. This codes for CASSWDITGELFF.

V gene TRBV11-2 combines with J gene TRBJ2-2; tentatively, D is TRBD2 (6 bases). Trimming removed 3 bases at V and 5 bases at J, with 16 bases between. The germline gives CDR1 SGHAT, CDR2 FQNNGV. The CDR3 is 16 residues long. CDR3 nucleotides: TGTGCCAGCAGCTTGCCAAGGGAAGCGGGTACCGGGGAGCTGTTTTTT. Amino acid sequence: CASSLPREAGTGELFF. The full variable domain, its missing parts supplied by reference TRBV11-2 and TRBJ2-2, is EAGVAQSPRYKIIEKRQSVAFWCNPISGHATLYWYQQILGQGPKLLIQFQNNGVVDDSQLPKDRFSAERLKGVDSTLKIQPAKLEDSAVYLCASSLPREAGTGELFFGEGSRLTVL.

The rearrangement joins TRBV27 to TRBJ2-7; 10 bases fit TRBD2. With V trimmed by 2 bases and J by 3 bases, 4 bases remained unmatched. CDR3 length: 15 amino acids. Germline assignment: CDR1 MNHEY and CDR2 SMNVEV (reference sequence). The CDR3 bases are TGTGCCAGCAGTTTAGCCTCTAGCGGGAGCTACGAGCAGTACTTC. Translated, it gives CASSLASSGSYEQYF.

This clonotype showed up just once. An end of the junction does not agree with germline; a read error may underlie this. The chain is built from TRBV30 and TRBJ1-1; D not resolved. The CDR3 consists of 13 residues. CDR1 and CDR2 (germline): GTSNPN, SVGIG (reference sequence). This CDR3 reads CAWSVTANTEASF. CDR3 coding DNA: TGTGCCTGGAGTGTCACAGCGAACACTGAAGCTTCCTTT.

A remark on this clonotype: The junction departs from germline at one end; a sequencing error may be responsible. The chain uses TRBV12-3 or TRBV12-4 and TRBJ1-1; D might be TRBD1 (6 bases). This CDR3 comprises 13 residues. For the CDR3, the DNA is TGTGCCAGCCTCTACCAGGGGAGGCCTGAAGCTTCCTTT. This sequence encodes CASLYQGRPEASF.

This clonotype has a single count. The chain joins TRBV4-1 to TRBJ1-2, with 7 positions matching TRBD1. CDR1 MGHRA and CDR2 YSYEKL come from the germline V gene. The V segment lost 1 base and the J segment 7 bases; nucleotides outside the gene matches: 12. The CDR3 extends over 16 amino acids. In DNA, the CDR3 is TGCGCCAGCAGCCAAGTCGCCAACAGGGGATCGGGTGGCTACACCTTC. Translation gives CASSQVANRGSGGYTF.

The rearrangement uses TRBV27 and TRBJ2-1; 10 nucleotides agree with TRBD1. Germline trimming cut 6 bases from V and 5 bases from J; bases unmatched to any gene: 10. Looked up from germline, CDR1 is MNHEY and CDR2 is SMNVEV (reference sequence). There are 16 residues in the CDR3. The CDR3 bases are TGTGCCAGCAGCCTGACCGGGACAGGGGCGGACAATGAGCAGTTCTTC. Protein product: CASSLTGTGADNEQFF.

The CDR3 protein is CASSQDGLSYEQYF. The CDR3 DNA sequence: TGTGCCAGCAGCCAAGACGGCCTTAGCTACGAGCAGTACTTC. The chain has TRBV3-1 and TRBJ2-7, with D uncertain. Germline CDR1 and CDR2: LGHDT and YNNKEL (reference sequence). The ends were cut back, 0 bases at V and 3 bases at J, with 9 bases in the middle. The CDR3 contains 14 residues.

This clonotype was recorded a few times. The chain employs TRBV7-9 and TRBJ1-1; 8 positions match TRBD1. Germline CDR1 is SEHNR and CDR2 is FQNEAQ (reference sequence). V was pared by 3 bases and J by 4 bases, with 7 bases of the junction left unmatched. There are 15 residues in the CDR3. CDR3 sequence (DNA): TGTGCCAGCAGCTTGGCGTTAGGGACAGGCACTGAAGCTTTCTTT. This translates into CASSLALGTGTEAFF.

This chain uses TRBV11-1 with TRBJ2-7, with TRBD1 identical over 7 bases. This CDR3 has 14 amino acids. CDR1 and CDR2 (germline): SGHAT, FQDESV (reference sequence). V was pared by 3 bases and J by 2 bases, with 4 bases of the junction left unmatched. CDR3 in amino acids: CASSLGQSPYEQYF. CDR3 DNA: TGTGCCAGCAGCTTGGGACAGAGTCCCTACGAGCAGTACTTC.

The chain joins TRBV19 to TRBJ2-1; D perhaps matches TRBD2 (6 bases). Germline CDR1 is LNHDA and CDR2 is SQIVND (reference sequence). Trimming pared 3 bases from V and 5 bases from J, leaving 14 bases between. This CDR3 is 15 amino acids long. CDR3 sequence: CASSILGSVDNEQFF. In nucleotides, the CDR3 is TGTGCCAGTAGTATCCTCGGGAGCGTTGACAATGAGCAGTTCTTC. Full variable domain (outside the CDR3, taken from reference TRBV19 and TRBJ2-1): DGGITQSPKYLFRKEGQNVTLSCEQNLNHDAMYWYRQDPGQGLRLIYYSQIVNDFQKGDIAEGYSVSREKKESFPLTVTSAQKNPTAFYLCASSILGSVDNEQFFGPGTRLTVL.

This chain uses TRBV2 with TRBJ1-3; 7 bases align to TRBD1. This CDR3 has 17 residues. The germline V gene encodes CDR1 SNHLY and CDR2 FYNNEI. Unmatched junction bases numbered 16, after V lost 11 bases and J lost 0 bases. CDR3 DNA sequence: TGTGCCTGTACAGCACAATTGGGACAGAGCTCTGGAAACACCATATATTTT. Translation: CACTAQLGQSSGNTIYF.

This chain joins TRBV9 and TRBJ2-7, with D perhaps matching TRBD2 (7 bases). Germline CDR1 reads SGDLS; CDR2 reads YYNGEE. V lost 0 bases, J lost 5 bases, and 12 bases lay in between. The CDR3 is made up of 14 amino acids. The CDR3 spells CASSVEGGLHEQYF. The CDR3, as DNA: TGTGCCAGCAGCGTAGAGGGGGGGCTCCACGAGCAGTACTTC.

The CDR3 region is CASSFSELDTQYF. In nucleotides, the CDR3 is TGTGCCAGCAGTTTTTCAGAGCTAGATACGCAGTATTTT. The chain is built from TRBV27 and TRBJ2-3; D call uncertain. The V end lost 3 bases, the J end lost 5 bases, and 9 bases lay between the germline ends. Per germline, CDR1 MNHEY and CDR2 SMNVEV (reference sequence). CDR3 length: 13 amino acids.

This chain connects TRBV25-1 to TRBJ2-5; D is ambiguous. V was clipped by 4 bases and J by 2 bases, with 5 bases between them. The CDR3 is made up of 12 amino acids. CDR1 is MGHDK and CDR2 is SYGVNS in the germline V gene. The CDR3, as DNA: TGTGCCAGCAGTGTAGGACAAGAGACCCAGTACTTC. It translates to CASSVGQETQYF. The full variable domain, in which reference TRBV25-1 and TRBJ2-5 provide the parts outside the CDR3, is EADIYQTPRYLVIGTGKKITLECSQTMGHDKMYWYQQDPGMELHLIHYSYGVNSTEKGDLSSESTVSRIRTEHFPLTLESARPSHTSQYLCASSVGQETQYFGPGTRLLVL.